The 18 T cell receptor beta chains listed next were all sequenced from one sample in a study of CD8+ T cells in alopecia areata. TCR sequencing used cDNA made by reverse transcription of extracted RNA. TCRdb's table, derived via immunoSEQ multiplex PCR, lists solely in-frame clones and lacks some. The data hold roughly 150,000 clones, with 50% to 65% observed a single time. Specimen: CD4+ T cells sorted from blood. The receptors stem from a human donor in good health.

A few counts support this clone. V gene TRBV9 combines with J gene TRBJ2-3; TRBD2 might be the D (5 bases). The CDR3 is made up of 15 amino acids. Germline assignment: CDR1 SGDLS and CDR2 YYNGEE. V was cut by 4 bases and J by 8 bases, with 20 bases left in between. CDR3 bases: TGTGCCAGCAGCACCAGCTGGGCTCTGGGAGCTACGCAGTATTTT. As protein: CASSTSWALGATQYF.

The chain joins TRBV10-3 to TRBJ2-2; TRBD1 is a possible D gene (5 bases). Germline CDR1 is ENHRY and CDR2 is SYGVKD. This CDR3 contains 15 residues. The V and J ends lost 3 bases and 4 bases respectively, with 12 bases between them. The CDR3 loop reads CAISEARDRTGELFF. CDR3 DNA sequence: TGTGCCATCAGTGAAGCCAGGGATCGCACCGGGGAGCTGTTTTTT.

The chain carries TRBV4-1 and TRBJ1-5; TRBD1 matches at 8 bases. The length of the CDR3 is 15 residues. J gave up 3 bases and V 2 bases, and 3 bases lay outside the gene matches. The germline V gene has CDR1 MGHRA and CDR2 YSYEKL. CDR3 coding DNA: TGCGCCAGCAGCCAACAGGACAGGGACAATCAGCCCCAGCATTTT. Protein product: CASSQQDRDNQPQHF.

There are a few counts of this clone. This chain joins TRBV9 and TRBJ2-1, with 13 bases that match TRBD2. J was trimmed by 2 bases and V by 3 bases; bases with no gene match: 11. Germline-derived CDR1 and CDR2 are SGDLS and YYNGEE. The length of the CDR3 is 19 residues. For the CDR3, the DNA is TGTGCCAGCAGCGCCCAGGGACTAGCGGGACTTGGCCCCTACAATGAGCAGTTCTTC. It yields the protein CASSAQGLAGLGPYNEQFF. The variable domain in full, completed from reference TRBV9 and TRBJ2-1, reads DSGVTQTPKHLITATGQRVTLRCSPRSGDLSVYWYQQSLDQGLQFLIQYYNGEERAKGNILERFSAQQFPDLHSELNLSSLELGDSALYFCASSAQGLAGLGPYNEQFFGPGTRLTVL.

The chain recombines TRBV5-1 with TRBJ2-7; TRBD2 aligns across 10 bases. Germline CDR1 SGHRS, CDR2 YFSETQ. The CDR3 extends over 17 amino acids. V was pared by 5 bases and J by 2 bases, with 13 bases of the junction left unmatched. The CDR3 DNA reads as TGCGCCAGCAGACCTCTGGCTAGCGGGAGTTTAGCCTACGAGCAGTACTTC. As protein: CASRPLASGSLAYEQYF.

There are a few counts of this clone. The J gene is TRBJ1-2, the V gene TRBV5-6; D may be TRBD1 (5 bases). This CDR3 region has 11 residues. Germline values: CDR1 SGHDT, CDR2 YYEEEE. The V gene lost 3 bases and the J gene lost 8 bases, with 8 bases spanning the gap. In DNA form, the CDR3 reads TGTGCCAGCAGCTACACAGGAGGCTACACCTTC. Protein: CASSYTGGYTF.

This clone has just one count. This chain joins TRBV2 and TRBJ1-1; no reliable D call. Trimming cost V 4 bases and J 1 base, with 4 bases left between them. CDR1 SNHLY and CDR2 FYNNEI come from the germline V gene. The CDR3 extends over 12 amino acids. CDR3 coding DNA: TGTGCCAGCAGTGGCGCGAACACTGAAGCTTTCTTT. Translated: CASSGANTEAFF. The variable domain in full, completed from reference TRBV2 and TRBJ1-1, reads EPEVTQTPSHQVTQMGQEVILRCVPISNHLYFYWYRQILGQKVEFLVSFYNNEISEKSEIFDDQFSVERPDGSNFTLKIRSTKLEDSAMYFCASSGANTEAFFGQGTRLTVV.

The chain has TRBV7-9 and TRBJ1-5; TRBD1 is a possible D gene (6 bases). CDR3 length equals 17 residues. V lost 5 bases and J lost 0, with 17 bases in between. Germline V gene data show CDR1 as SEHNR and CDR2 as FQNEAQ (reference sequence). The CDR3 nucleotides are TGTGCCAGCAGCCACAGTCGGACAGTCAATAGCAATCAGCCCCAGCATTTT. As protein: CASSHSRTVNSNQPQHF.

This chain uses TRBV29-1 with TRBJ1-2; TRBD1 aligns across 9 bases. The CDR3 length is 12 residues. V gave up 7 bases and J gave up 7 bases; unmatched junction bases: 7. CDR1 SQVTM and CDR2 ANQGSEA come from the germline V gene. The CDR3 protein is CSGADRGVGYTF. DNA of the CDR3: TGCAGCGGGGCGGACAGGGGCGTTGGCTACACCTTC.

This chain connects TRBV11-2 to TRBJ2-5; D not certain. The CDR3 has 14 amino acids. Trimming stripped 5 bases from V and 3 bases from J, with 13 bases between. Germline V gives CDR1 SGHAT, CDR2 FQNNGV. The DNA of the CDR3 is TGTGCCAGCAGCGTTGCTGCTAGAAAAGAGACCCAGTACTTC. It codes for CASSVAARKETQYF.

This clone showed up just once. The identical CDR3 is also encoded by other nucleotide sequences in the sample. V usage is TRBV9 and J usage is TRBJ2-2; D unresolved. The CDR3 spans 15 residues. CDR1 is SGDLS, CDR2 YYNGEE, per germline. V was cut by 2 bases and J by 2 bases, with 10 bases left in between. The CDR3 DNA follows: TGTGCCAGCAGCGTGGCTGGCTCCAACACCGGGGAGCTGTTTTTT. This translates into CASSVAGSNTGELFF.

V usage is TRBV29-1 and J usage is TRBJ1-1; 8 nucleotides align to TRBD1. Germline CDR1 reads SQVTM; CDR2 reads ANQGSEA. CDR3 length: 17 amino acids. The junction had 20 bases not matched to a gene; V was cut back by 6 bases and J by 5 bases. The CDR3, as DNA: TGCAGCGTGCCCTTAATCGGGCGGACAGGGAGGCGAACTGAAGCTTTCTTT. Its translation: CSVPLIGRTGRRTEAFF.

This clone has just a few counts. The chain couples TRBV7-9 to TRBJ1-5, with 8 bases lining up with TRBD1. The CDR3 runs 15 residues. V lost 6 bases, J lost 2 bases, and 6 bases stayed unmatched. Germline values: CDR1 SEHNR, CDR2 FQNEAQ (reference sequence). CDR3 region: CASSFGTGGNQPQHF. The CDR3 nucleotides are TGTGCCAGCAGTTTCGGGACAGGCGGCAATCAGCCCCAGCATTTT.

This sequence joins TRBV21-1 and TRBJ2-5. TRBV21-1 is noted as a pseudogene. The CDR3 spans 11 residues. In nucleotides, the CDR3 is TGTGCCAGCTCAATGGTTGAGACCCAGTACTTC. Its protein product is CASSMVETQYF.

This chain links TRBV5-6 with TRBJ2-7, with D uncertain. The CDR3 length is 13 residues. Looked up from germline, CDR1 is SGHDT and CDR2 is YYEEEE. V lost 4 bases to trimming and J lost 2 bases, with 10 bases between them. DNA of the CDR3: TGTGCCAGCAGCCAACCGCGCGCCTACGAGCAGTACTTC. Its protein product is CASSQPRAYEQYF.

The chain combines TRBV19 with TRBJ1-5; D call uncertain. Looked up from germline, CDR1 is LNHDA and CDR2 is SQIVND (reference sequence). There are 13 residues in the CDR3. V was cut by 9 bases and J by 0 bases, with 9 bases left in between. The CDR3 DNA is TGTGCCAGCAAGGGATATAGCAATCAGCCCCAGCATTTT. This gives the protein CASKGYSNQPQHF.

This clone was seen a single time. The chain recombines TRBV10-3 with TRBJ1-1; no firm D call. The CDR3 has 12 residues. Trimming pared 11 bases from V and 0 bases from J, leaving 10 bases between. CDR1 and CDR2 (germline): ENHRY, SYGVKD. The CDR3 DNA reads TGTGCCTGGGAGGGCCTGAACACTGAAGCTTTCTTT. Translated, it gives CAWEGLNTEAFF.

The CDR3 here is CASSYVQGTANEKLFF. The CDR3 bases are TGTGCCAGCAGTTATGTACAGGGGACGGCTAATGAAAAACTGTTTTTT. The V call is TRBV6-5, the J call TRBJ1-4; 7 bases align to TRBD1. The CDR3 length is 16 residues. Per germline, CDR1 MNHEY and CDR2 SVGAGI. Trimming at V came to 3 bases and at J to 3 bases, leaving 7 bases not matched to a gene.